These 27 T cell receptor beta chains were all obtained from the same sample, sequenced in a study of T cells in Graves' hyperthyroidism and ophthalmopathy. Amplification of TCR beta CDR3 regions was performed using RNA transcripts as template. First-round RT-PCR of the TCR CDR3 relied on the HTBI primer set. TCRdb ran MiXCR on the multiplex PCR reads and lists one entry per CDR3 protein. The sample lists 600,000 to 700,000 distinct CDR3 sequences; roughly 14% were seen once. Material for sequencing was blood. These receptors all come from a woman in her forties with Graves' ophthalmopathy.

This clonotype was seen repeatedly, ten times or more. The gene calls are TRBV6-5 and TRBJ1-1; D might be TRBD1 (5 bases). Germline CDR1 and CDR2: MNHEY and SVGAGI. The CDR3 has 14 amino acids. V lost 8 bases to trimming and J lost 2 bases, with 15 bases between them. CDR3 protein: CASSNRFLNTEAFF. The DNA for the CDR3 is TGTGCCAGCTCGAACAGGTTCCTTAACACTGAAGCTTTCTTT.

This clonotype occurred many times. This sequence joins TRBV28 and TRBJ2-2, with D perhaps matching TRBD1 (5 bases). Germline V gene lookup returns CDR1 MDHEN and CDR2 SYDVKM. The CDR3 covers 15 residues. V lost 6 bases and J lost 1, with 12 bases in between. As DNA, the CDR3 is TGTGCCAGCAGCAAAGACAGCCGGAACACCGGGGAGCTGTTTTTT. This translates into CASSKDSRNTGELFF. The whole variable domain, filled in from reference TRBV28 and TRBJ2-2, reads DVKVTQSSRYLVKRTGEKVFLECVQDMDHENMFWYRQDPGLGLRLIYFSYDVKMKEKGDIPEGYSVSREKKERFSLILESASTNQTSMYLCASSKDSRNTGELFFGEGSRLTVL.

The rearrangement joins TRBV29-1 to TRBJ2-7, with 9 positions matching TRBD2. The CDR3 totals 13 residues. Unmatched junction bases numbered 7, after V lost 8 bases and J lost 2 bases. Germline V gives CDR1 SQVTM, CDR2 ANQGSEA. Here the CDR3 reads CSTRVAGAYEQYF. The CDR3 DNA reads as TGCAGCACCCGCGTAGCGGGAGCCTACGAGCAGTACTTC.

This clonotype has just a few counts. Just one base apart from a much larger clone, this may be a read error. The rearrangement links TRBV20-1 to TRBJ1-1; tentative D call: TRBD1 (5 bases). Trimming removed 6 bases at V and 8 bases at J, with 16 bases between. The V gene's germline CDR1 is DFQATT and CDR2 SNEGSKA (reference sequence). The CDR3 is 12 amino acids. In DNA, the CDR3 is TGCAGTGCCCCCTCGGAGGGGCGGGAAGCTTTCTTT. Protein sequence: CSAPSEGREAFF.

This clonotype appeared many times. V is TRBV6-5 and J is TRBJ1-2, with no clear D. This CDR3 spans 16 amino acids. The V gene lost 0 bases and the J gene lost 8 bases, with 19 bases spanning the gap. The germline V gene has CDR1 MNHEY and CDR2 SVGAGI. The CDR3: CASSYSVHPVLGGYTF. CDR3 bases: TGTGCCAGCAGTTACTCGGTACATCCGGTGTTGGGGGGCTACACCTTC.

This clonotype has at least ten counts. The CDR3 bases are TGTGCCACCAGTGATTCATCCGGGCCCCCCTACGAGCAGTACTTC. Its protein product is CATSDSSGPPYEQYF. The gene calls are TRBV24-1 and TRBJ2-7; D remains unclear. CDR1 is KGHDR and CDR2 is SFDVKD in the germline V gene. The V end was cut by 2 bases, the J end by 2 bases, with 12 bases between. This CDR3 has 15 amino acids.

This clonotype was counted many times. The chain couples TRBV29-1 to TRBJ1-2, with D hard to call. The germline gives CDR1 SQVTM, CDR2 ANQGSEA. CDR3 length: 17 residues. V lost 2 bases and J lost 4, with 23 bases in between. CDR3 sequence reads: CSVELTLYSAASYGYTF. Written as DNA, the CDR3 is TGCAGCGTTGAACTGACACTTTATTCGGCGGCCTCCTATGGCTACACCTTC.

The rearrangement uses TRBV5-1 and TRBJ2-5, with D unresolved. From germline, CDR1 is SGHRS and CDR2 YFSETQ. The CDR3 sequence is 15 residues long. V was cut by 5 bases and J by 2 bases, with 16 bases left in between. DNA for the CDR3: TGCGCCAGCAGTTATCGAGGTACGGATCAAGAGACCCAGTACTTC. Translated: CASSYRGTDQETQYF.

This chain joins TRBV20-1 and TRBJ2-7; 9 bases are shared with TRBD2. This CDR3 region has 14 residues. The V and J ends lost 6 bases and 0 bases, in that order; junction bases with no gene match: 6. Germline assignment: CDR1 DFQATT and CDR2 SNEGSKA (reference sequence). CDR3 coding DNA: TGCAGTGCAGCGACTAGCGGAACCTCCTACGAGCAGTACTTC. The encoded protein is CSAATSGTSYEQYF.

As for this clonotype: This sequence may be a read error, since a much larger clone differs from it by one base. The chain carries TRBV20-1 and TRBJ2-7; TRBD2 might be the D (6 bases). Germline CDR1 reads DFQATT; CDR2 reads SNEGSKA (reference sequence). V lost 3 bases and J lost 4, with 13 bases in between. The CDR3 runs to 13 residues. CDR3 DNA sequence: TGCAGTGCTAGCCCGGGAGCGAGGTACGAGCAGTACTTC. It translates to CSASPGARYEQYF.

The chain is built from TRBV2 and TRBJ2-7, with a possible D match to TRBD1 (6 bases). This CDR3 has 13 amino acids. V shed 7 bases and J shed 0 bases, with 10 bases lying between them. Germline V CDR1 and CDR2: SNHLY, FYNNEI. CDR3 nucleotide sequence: TGTGCCAGCACGCAGGGGCGCTCCTACGAGCAGTACTTC. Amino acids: CASTQGRSYEQYF.

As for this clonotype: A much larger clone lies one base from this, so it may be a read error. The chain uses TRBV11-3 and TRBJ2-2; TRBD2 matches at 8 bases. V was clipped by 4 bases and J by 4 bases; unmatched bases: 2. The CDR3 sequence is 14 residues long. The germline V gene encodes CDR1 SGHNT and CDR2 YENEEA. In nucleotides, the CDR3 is TGTGCCAGCAGCTCCGGGGGGGGCACCGGGGAGCTGTTTTTT. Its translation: CASSSGGGTGELFF.

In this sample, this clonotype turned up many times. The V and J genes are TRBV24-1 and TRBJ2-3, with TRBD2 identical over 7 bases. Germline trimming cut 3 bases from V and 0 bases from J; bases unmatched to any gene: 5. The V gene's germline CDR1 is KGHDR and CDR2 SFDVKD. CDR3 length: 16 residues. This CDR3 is CATSDRLAESTDTQYF. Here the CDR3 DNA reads TGTGCCACCAGTGATCGACTAGCAGAGAGCACAGATACGCAGTATTTT.

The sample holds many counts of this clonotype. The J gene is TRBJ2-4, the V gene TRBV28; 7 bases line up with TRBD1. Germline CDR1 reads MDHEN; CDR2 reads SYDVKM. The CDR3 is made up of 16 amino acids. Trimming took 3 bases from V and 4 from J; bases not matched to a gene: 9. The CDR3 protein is CASSFISGDRKNIQYF. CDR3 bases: TGTGCCAGCAGTTTCATTAGTGGGGACAGAAAAAACATTCAGTACTTC.

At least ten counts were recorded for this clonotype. The CDR3 loop is CASSLSLEVVTGANVLTF. The CDR3 nucleotides read TGTGCCAGCAGTTTATCATTGGAGGTGGTAACTGGGGCCAACGTCCTGACTTTC. This chain connects TRBV27 to TRBJ2-6; the D gene is possibly TRBD2 (5 bases). Germline lookup yields CDR1 MNHEY and CDR2 SMNVEV (reference sequence). Trimming pared 0 bases from V and 2 bases from J, leaving 14 bases between. CDR3 length: 18 amino acids.

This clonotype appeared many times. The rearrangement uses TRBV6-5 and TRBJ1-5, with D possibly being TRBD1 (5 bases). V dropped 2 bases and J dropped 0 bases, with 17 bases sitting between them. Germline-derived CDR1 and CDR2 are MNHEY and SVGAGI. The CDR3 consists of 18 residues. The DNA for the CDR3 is TGTGCCAGCAGTTACGACCCTCAGACAGATTATAGCAATCAGCCCCAGCATTTT. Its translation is CASSYDPQTDYSNQPQHF.

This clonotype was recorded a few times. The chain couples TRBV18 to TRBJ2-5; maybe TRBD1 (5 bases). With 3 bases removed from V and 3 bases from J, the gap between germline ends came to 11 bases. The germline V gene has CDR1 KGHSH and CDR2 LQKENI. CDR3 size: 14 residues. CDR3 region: CASSPGHTKETQYF. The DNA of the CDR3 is TGTGCCAGCTCACCGGGGCACACTAAAGAGACCCAGTACTTC.

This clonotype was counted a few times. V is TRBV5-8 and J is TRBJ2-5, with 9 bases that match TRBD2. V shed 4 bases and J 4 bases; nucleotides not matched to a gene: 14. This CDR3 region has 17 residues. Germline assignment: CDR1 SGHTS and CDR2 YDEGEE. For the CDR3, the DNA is TGTGCCAGCAGCCCTGGGCGGGTAGCGGGAGCTGCAGAGACCCAGTACTTC. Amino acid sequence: CASSPGRVAGAAETQYF.

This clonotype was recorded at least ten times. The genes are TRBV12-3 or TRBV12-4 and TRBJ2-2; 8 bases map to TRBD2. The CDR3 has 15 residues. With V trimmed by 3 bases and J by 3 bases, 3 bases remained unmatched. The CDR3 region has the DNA TGTGCCAGCAGTTTTAGCGGGACATACACCGGGGAGCTGTTTTTT. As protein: CASSFSGTYTGELFF.

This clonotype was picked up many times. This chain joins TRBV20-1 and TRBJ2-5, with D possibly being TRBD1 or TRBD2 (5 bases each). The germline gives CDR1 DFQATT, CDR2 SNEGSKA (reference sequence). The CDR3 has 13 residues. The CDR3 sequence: CSAIGAGGETQYF. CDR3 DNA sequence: TGCAGCGCAATCGGGGCCGGCGGAGAGACCCAGTACTTC.

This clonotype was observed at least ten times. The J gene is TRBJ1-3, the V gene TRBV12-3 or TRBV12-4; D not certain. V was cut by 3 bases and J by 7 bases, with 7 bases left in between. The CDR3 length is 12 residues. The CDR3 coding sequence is TGTGCCAGCAGTTTCGGGCAGAACACCATATATTTT. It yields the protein CASSFGQNTIYF.

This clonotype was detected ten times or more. The CDR3 is CASGPTTGNYGYTF. The CDR3 region has the DNA TGTGCTAGTGGTCCTACGACAGGAAACTATGGCTACACCTTC. This chain connects TRBV12-5 to TRBJ1-2; perhaps TRBD1 as D (6 bases). CDR3 length equals 14 residues. The V end was cut by 5 bases, the J end by 2 bases, with 12 bases between. Germline V CDR1 and CDR2: LGHNT, FRNRAP.

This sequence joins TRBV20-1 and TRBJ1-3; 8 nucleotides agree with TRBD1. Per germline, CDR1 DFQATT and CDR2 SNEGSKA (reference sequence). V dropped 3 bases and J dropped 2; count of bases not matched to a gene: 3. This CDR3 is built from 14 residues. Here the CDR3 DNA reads TGCAGTGCTAGGCGACAGGGGCCTGGAAACACCATATATTTT. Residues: CSARRQGPGNTIYF.

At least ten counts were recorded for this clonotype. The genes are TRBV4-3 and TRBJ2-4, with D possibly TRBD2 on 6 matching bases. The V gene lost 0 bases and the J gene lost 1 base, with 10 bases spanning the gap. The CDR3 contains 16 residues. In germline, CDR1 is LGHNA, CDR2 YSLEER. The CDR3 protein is CASSQDKAGAKNIQYF. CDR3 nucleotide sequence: TGCGCCAGCAGCCAAGATAAGGCGGGGGCCAAAAACATTCAGTACTTC.

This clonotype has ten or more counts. CDR3 region: CSARDRTGPGNTIYF. CDR3 coding DNA: TGCAGTGCTAGAGACCGGACAGGTCCTGGAAACACCATATATTTT. V usage is TRBV20-1 and J usage is TRBJ1-3, with 7 bases matching TRBD1. The V gene's germline CDR1 is DFQATT and CDR2 SNEGSKA (reference sequence). CDR3 length: 15 amino acids. Trimming took 0 bases from V and 2 from J; bases not matched to a gene: 4.

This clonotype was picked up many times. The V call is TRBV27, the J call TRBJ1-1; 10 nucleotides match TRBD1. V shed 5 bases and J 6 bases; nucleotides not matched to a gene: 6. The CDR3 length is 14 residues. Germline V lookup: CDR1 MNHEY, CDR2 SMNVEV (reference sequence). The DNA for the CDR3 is TGTGCCAGCAGTGTTAGAGGGACAGGGGCTGAAGCTTTCTTT. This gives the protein CASSVRGTGAEAFF.

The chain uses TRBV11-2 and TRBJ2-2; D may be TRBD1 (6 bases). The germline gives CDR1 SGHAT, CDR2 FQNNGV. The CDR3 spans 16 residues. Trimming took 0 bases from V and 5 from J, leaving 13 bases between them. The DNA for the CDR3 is TGTGCCAGCAGCTTAGAAGAGGGGGTCGTAACCGGGGAGCTGTTTTTT. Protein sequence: CASSLEEGVVTGELFF.